This record concerns one T cell receptor (beta chain) sequence. The antigen it binds to is not known. No base quality information exists; no much larger clone differs at one position. V was cut back by 8 bases and J by 4 bases, leaving a gap of 17 bases between them. There are 15 amino acids in the CDR3, from cysteine to phenylalanine inclusive. Of all the DNA, just the CDR3 is kept, 45 bases in frame from base 1. Taken from the germline V gene, the CDR1 and CDR2 loops are MNHNS and SASEGT. These data come from a study of technical replicates of blood from a few donors (dated by TCRdb to about 2017). Library prep was done by the immunoSEQ multiplex PCR assay. TCRdb provides this immuneACCESS table in a form limited to in-frame rearrangements. Some clones are lacking; in checked studies, under half of them reflect an unresolved V gene, and why the rest are absent is not known. The sample records about 66,000 clones, approximately 87% of which are singletons. The top ten hold just over 4.5% of the sample.

The chain is made from TRBV6-1 and TRBJ2-2, with TRBD2 perhaps the D gene, on 7 matching bases. Sequenced material: PBMCs. This receptor was identified in a human donor in good health. Some clones in this sample may be carry-over from other donors' samples. The CDR3 region reads CASEGGRGFTGELFF. The base sequence is TGTGCCAGCGAGGGGGGGCGGGGGTTCACCGGGGAGCTGTTTTTT.